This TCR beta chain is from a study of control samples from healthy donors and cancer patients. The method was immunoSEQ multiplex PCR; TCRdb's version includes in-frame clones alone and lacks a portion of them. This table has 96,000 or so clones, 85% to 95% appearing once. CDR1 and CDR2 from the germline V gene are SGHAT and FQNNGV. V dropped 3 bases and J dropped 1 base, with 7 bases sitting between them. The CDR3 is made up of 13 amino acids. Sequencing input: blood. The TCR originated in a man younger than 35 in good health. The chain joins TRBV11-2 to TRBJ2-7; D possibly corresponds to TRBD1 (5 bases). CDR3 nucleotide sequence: TGTGCCAGCAGCTTTCAGGGATCCTACGAGCAGTACTTC. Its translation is CASSFQGSYEQYF.